This T cell receptor beta chain was documented in a study of T cells in Graves' hyperthyroidism and ophthalmopathy. This clonotype was seen a few times. The authors deemed Graves' hyperthyroidism stable absent ophthalmopathy progression within 18 months. PBMCs were sourced from roughly 10 ml fresh peripheral blood. The CDR3 totals 12 residues. Deletions cut 3 bases from V and 8 bases from J, with 7 bases between. Germline V gives CDR1 LNHDA, CDR2 SQIVND (reference sequence). Amplification targeted TCR beta CDR3 regions from RNA transcripts. An initial round of RT-PCR targeting the TCR CDR3 relied on the HTBI primer set. TCRdb reanalysed the multiplex PCR reads using MiXCR and keeps one entry per CDR3 protein. Among hundreds of thousands of distinct CDR3 sequences listed, approximately 14% were seen once.

The genes are TRBV19 and TRBJ1-4; perhaps TRBD1 as D (5 bases). The clonotype was recovered from a young woman with Graves' hyperthyroidism. The sample was blood. The CDR3, as DNA: TGTGCCAGTAGTATCGAGGGGGAAAAACTGTTTTTT. This translates into CASSIEGEKLFF.